This T cell receptor (beta chain) was profiled in a study of T-cell memory formation after mild COVID-19. The wider study: Clustering of TCRs was largely donor specific. Study-level results: Some clones that responded turned up in pre-infection memory, which suggests that cross-reactive memory joined in. Those CD4+ clones that contracted were mainly in CM and EM (CD8+ ones in EMRA).

The CDR3 has 13 residues. Germline V lookup: CDR1 SGHVS, CDR2 FQNEAQ. Between the trimmed V and J ends, which lost 1 base and 7 bases, there was a span of 8 bases. cDNA libraries for TCR alpha and TCR beta, carrying sample barcodes and UMIs, came from 5'RACE with constant-segment primers. TCRdb reprocessed the 5' RACE reads via MiXCR and lists one record per CDR3 protein. The table shows about 82,000 distinct CDR3 sequences, with around 13% occurring only once. Points on this clonotype: What it binds is unknown.

The sequencing sample was made of PBMCs or a T cell subset sorted from them (not recorded which). The gene calls are TRBV7-8 and TRBJ1-3, with D uncertain. This sequence was found in an adult woman who had mild COVID-19 (a few samples of this study predate the infection). Cell type and time point are not known. The CDR3 sequence is CASSLGVANTIYF. The CDR3 DNA is TGTGCCAGCAGCTTAGGGGTCGCGAACACCATATATTTT.